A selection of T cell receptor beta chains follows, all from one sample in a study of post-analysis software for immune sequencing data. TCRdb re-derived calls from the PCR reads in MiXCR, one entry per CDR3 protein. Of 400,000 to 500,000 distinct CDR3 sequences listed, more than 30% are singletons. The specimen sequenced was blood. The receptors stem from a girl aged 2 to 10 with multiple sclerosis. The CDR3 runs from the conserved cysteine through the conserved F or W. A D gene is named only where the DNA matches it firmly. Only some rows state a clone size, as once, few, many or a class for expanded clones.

DNA: TGTGCCAGCGGGAGGAGAGCAACAGATACGCAGTATTTT; CDR3: CASGRRATDTQYF; size: -; J: TRBJ2-3; D: -; V: TRBV2
DNA: TGTGCCAGCAGACCCTTATCGGAAGAGACCCAGTACTTC; CDR3: CASRPLSEETQYF; size: few; J: TRBJ2-5; D: -; V: TRBV7-2
DNA: TGTGCCAGCAGCTTTAGTCCTAATGAAAAACGGTTTTTT; CDR3: CASSFSPNEKRFF; size: -; J: TRBJ1-4; D: -; V: TRBV7-8
DNA: TGCGCCAGCAGTGTAGCCGGGACAATTGAAAAACTGTTTTTT; CDR3: CASSVAGTIEKLFF; size: few; J: TRBJ1-4; D: -; V: TRBV5-1
DNA: TGTGCCAGCAGCCAAGAAAAGCTAGCGGGGATCATGGATACGCAGTATTTT; CDR3: CASSQEKLAGIMDTQYF; size: few; J: TRBJ2-3; D: TRBD2; V: TRBV3-1
DNA: TGTGCAAGCGGCGGAACCTACGAGCAGTACTTC; CDR3: CASGGTYEQYF; size: -; J: TRBJ2-7; D: -; V: TRBV2
DNA: TGTGCCAGCAGCTTATCTATTTACAATGAGCAGTTCTTC; CDR3: CASSLSIYNEQFF; size: many; J: TRBJ2-1; D: -; V: TRBV7-2
DNA: TGCAGTGCTCCCCGGCTTGGTGCGAACACCGGGGAGCTGTTTTTT; CDR3: CSAPRLGANTGELFF; size: -; J: TRBJ2-2; D: -; V: TRBV20-1
DNA: TGTGCCAGCAGCTTTCAGGGGGCAGGTTCCTACGAGCAGTACTTC; CDR3: CASSFQGAGSYEQYF; size: few; J: TRBJ2-7; D: TRBD1; V: TRBV7-9
DNA: TGTGCCAGCAGCTTAGTCAACTCCTACAATGAGCAGTTCTTC; CDR3: CASSLVNSYNEQFF; size: -; J: TRBJ2-1; D: -; V: TRBV13
DNA: TGTGCCAGCAGCCCCGGGTGGAGGACCACCTACGAGCAGTACTTC; CDR3: CASSPGWRTTYEQYF; size: -; J: TRBJ2-7; D: -; V: TRBV3-1
DNA: TGTGCCACCTCCAGCTGTCTGGATACGCAGTATTTT; CDR3: CATSSCLDTQYF; size: -; J: TRBJ2-3; D: -; V: TRBV15
DNA: TGTGCCACCAGTGACTCCGACAGTACCTACGAGCAGTACTTC; CDR3: CATSDSDSTYEQYF; size: -; J: TRBJ2-7; D: -; V: TRBV24-1
DNA: TGTGCCAGCAGTGAATATGGGGGCAATCAGCCCCAGCATTTT; CDR3: CASSEYGGNQPQHF; size: -; J: TRBJ1-5; D: -; V: TRBV6-1
DNA: TGTGCCAGCAGCTTACGGGGGGTTGGACAGACCTACAATGAGCAGTTCTTC; CDR3: CASSLRGVGQTYNEQFF; size: -; J: TRBJ2-1; D: -; V: TRBV11-2
DNA: TGTGCCAGCCTGGGACTGATGAACACTGAAGCTTTCTTT; CDR3: CASLGLMNTEAFF; size: few; J: TRBJ1-1; D: -; V: TRBV28
DNA: TGCGCCAGCAGTGGGCTCAAGGGCGATGAGCAGTTCTTC; CDR3: CASSGLKGDEQFF; size: many; J: TRBJ2-1; D: -; V: TRBV4-1
DNA: TGTGCCAGCAGCTTCCGACAGGGGGATCATCCCCAGCATTTT; CDR3: CASSFRQGDHPQHF; size: -; J: TRBJ1-5; D: TRBD1; V: TRBV7-2
DNA: TGTGCCAGCACCATAGCACAGGCGGATACGCAGTATTTT; CDR3: CASTIAQADTQYF; size: -; J: TRBJ2-3; D: -; V: TRBV28
DNA: TGTGTCAGCAGCTTAGAATGGATACTACCTAGCACAGATACGCAGTATTTT; CDR3: CVSSLEWILPSTDTQYF; size: -; J: TRBJ2-3; D: -; V: TRBV11-2
DNA: TGTGCCAGCTTACCGGGACAAACACCCTACGAGCAGTACTTC; CDR3: CASLPGQTPYEQYF; size: once; J: TRBJ2-7; D: -; V: TRBV18
DNA: TGTGCCAGCAGCCAAGTTACAGCGGGGGGCTCCTACGAGCAGTACTTC; CDR3: CASSQVTAGGSYEQYF; size: once; J: TRBJ2-7; D: TRBD2; V: TRBV4-2
DNA: TGTGCCAGCACCCGGACAGGGAGCTCCTACGAGCAGTACTTC; CDR3: CASTRTGSSYEQYF; size: -; J: TRBJ2-7; D: TRBD1; V: TRBV13
DNA: TGTGCCGGCAGTGCGGGACTAGCGGATCTCAATGAGCAGTTCTTC; CDR3: CAGSAGLADLNEQFF; size: -; J: TRBJ2-1; D: TRBD2; V: TRBV2
DNA: TGCAGCAGGATTGGCGGCCTATCTAACTATGGCTACACCTTC; CDR3: CSRIGGLSNYGYTF; size: few; J: TRBJ1-2; D: -; V: TRBV20-1
DNA: TGTGCCAGTCGGTTGGGAGCGGATTACAATGAGCAGTTCTTC; CDR3: CASRLGADYNEQFF; size: -; J: TRBJ2-1; D: -; V: TRBV13
DNA: TGTGCCGCCAGTGACCTCTCTGTGGACAGGAGACCAAACTCCTACGAGCAGTACTTC; CDR3: CAASDLSVDRRPNSYEQYF; size: -; J: TRBJ2-7; D: TRBD1; V: TRBV24-1
DNA: TGTGCCGCAGGAATCCCTGAAAAACTGTTTTTT; CDR3: CAAGIPEKLFF; size: once; J: TRBJ1-4; D: -; V: TRBV28
DNA: TGTGCCAGCAGTTTAGTCGGCAATCGGCAGTACTTC; CDR3: CASSLVGNRQYF; size: -; J: TRBJ2-4; D: -; V: TRBV28
DNA: TGCAGTGCTAGGATATCCGGAGGCTCCTACGAGCAGTACTTC; CDR3: CSARISGGSYEQYF; size: -; J: TRBJ2-7; D: -; V: TRBV20-1
DNA: TGTGCCAGCAGTTCCGGGACGTATAGCAATCAGCCCCAGCATTTT; CDR3: CASSSGTYSNQPQHF; size: -; J: TRBJ1-5; D: -; V: TRBV28
DNA: TGTGCCAGCAGCTTAGCCAGGCGAAATACGCAGTATTTT; CDR3: CASSLARRNTQYF; size: -; J: TRBJ2-3; D: -; V: TRBV7-6
DNA: TGTGCCAGCAGCCAAGCCCTAGCGGGAGGGCCGTATACGCAGTATTTT; CDR3: CASSQALAGGPYTQYF; size: -; J: TRBJ2-3; D: TRBD2; V: TRBV28
DNA: TGTGCCAGCAGCAACCTCCCGGGACAGGGTAACGACGAGCAGTACTTC; CDR3: CASSNLPGQGNDEQYF; size: -; J: TRBJ2-7; D: TRBD1; V: TRBV27
DNA: TGTGCCATCAGTGGTCAGGAGATGAACACTGAAGCTTTCTTT; CDR3: CAISGQEMNTEAFF; size: few; J: TRBJ1-1; D: -; V: TRBV10-3
DNA: TGTAGTGCTAGAGTCCGGGCTTACGGCTACACCTTC; CDR3: CSARVRAYGYTF; size: few; J: TRBJ1-2; D: -; V: TRBV20-1
DNA: TGTGCCAGCAGCTTAACGGGGGGTTTCATGGATACGCAGTATTTT; CDR3: CASSLTGGFMDTQYF; size: few; J: TRBJ2-3; D: TRBD2; V: TRBV7-8
DNA: TGCAGTGCAAGTAATGTGGGGATGAACAATCAGCCCCAGCATTTT; CDR3: CSASNVGMNNQPQHF; size: few; J: TRBJ1-5; D: -; V: TRBV20-1
DNA: TGTGCCAGCAGCTCACGTATGACAGGGGGGTCCACTGAAGCTTTCTTT; CDR3: CASSSRMTGGSTEAFF; size: -; J: TRBJ1-1; D: TRBD1; V: TRBV7-9
DNA: TGCAGCGTTGGCAGGCGGTTGAACACTGAAGCTTTCTTT; CDR3: CSVGRRLNTEAFF; size: -; J: TRBJ1-1; D: -; V: TRBV29-1
DNA: TGCGCCAGCAGCTTGGCAGGCACCTCCTACGAGCAGTACTTC; CDR3: CASSLAGTSYEQYF; size: many; J: TRBJ2-7; D: -; V: TRBV5-1
DNA: TGTGCCAGCAGCTCAGACCGAGCTAGTATGTCCCTCCACTTT; CDR3: CASSSDRASMSLHF; size: few; J: TRBJ1-6; D: -; V: TRBV12-3/TRBV12-4
DNA: TGTGCCAGCAGGCCGGACGGGGGAGCAGATACGCAGTATTTT; CDR3: CASRPDGGADTQYF; size: -; J: TRBJ2-3; D: -; V: TRBV7-2
DNA: TGTGCCAGCAGTTTCAGGGGTTCTGGGGCCAACGTCCTGACTTTC; CDR3: CASSFRGSGANVLTF; size: many; J: TRBJ2-6; D: -; V: TRBV12-3/TRBV12-4
DNA: TGTGCCAGCAGTACAAGGGAGGCTGAAGCTTTCTTT; CDR3: CASSTREAEAFF; size: few; J: TRBJ1-1; D: -; V: TRBV12-3/TRBV12-4
DNA: TGTGCCAGCATTCAAAGGGGGGGGCACACTGAAGCTTTCTTT; CDR3: CASIQRGGHTEAFF; size: few; J: TRBJ1-1; D: -; V: TRBV11-2
DNA: TGTGCCAGCAGCGCAGGGATGGGTTGGGTTTCCTACGAGCAGTACTTC; CDR3: CASSAGMGWVSYEQYF; size: few; J: TRBJ2-7; D: -; V: TRBV9
DNA: TGCAGCGTTATGGGCTCGCTAGGCGACTCCTACGAGCAGTACTTC; CDR3: CSVMGSLGDSYEQYF; size: -; J: TRBJ2-7; D: -; V: TRBV29-1
DNA: TGCGCCAGCAGCCTACAAGGGACAGGGAAGGAAGAGCAGTACTTC; CDR3: CASSLQGTGKEEQYF; size: -; J: TRBJ2-7; D: TRBD1; V: TRBV5-1
DNA: TGTGCCAGCAGTTTTTCAGGGGGCTATGGCTACACCTTC; CDR3: CASSFSGGYGYTF; size: few; J: TRBJ1-2; D: TRBD1; V: TRBV27
DNA: TGTGCCAGCAGCTTCTCTAGCGGCCTAGCCAAAAACATTCAGTACTTC; CDR3: CASSFSSGLAKNIQYF; size: -; J: TRBJ2-4; D: TRBD2; V: TRBV13
DNA: TGCGCCAGCAGCTTAGCGGGGCCACTCTACGAGCAGTACTTC; CDR3: CASSLAGPLYEQYF; size: -; J: TRBJ2-7; D: TRBD2; V: TRBV5-1
DNA: TGTGCCAGCAGTTGGACAGGGGTGGCCAAAAACATTCAGTACTTC; CDR3: CASSWTGVAKNIQYF; size: -; J: TRBJ2-4; D: TRBD1; V: TRBV12-3/TRBV12-4
DNA: TGTGCCGCCAGCAGAGATCGAGGACAAGAGACCCAGTACTTC; CDR3: CAASRDRGQETQYF; size: -; J: TRBJ2-5; D: -; V: TRBV15
DNA: TGTGCCAGCAGCTCCCGTATACTACAAGCGGGAGGGCCCTACAATGAGCAGTTCTTC; CDR3: CASSSRILQAGGPYNEQFF; size: -; J: TRBJ2-1; D: TRBD2; V: TRBV7-2
DNA: TGCAGCGTTGAAAGGACCGGTCATAAATACGAGCAGTACTTC; CDR3: CSVERTGHKYEQYF; size: -; J: TRBJ2-7; D: -; V: TRBV29-1